This T cell receptor beta chain appears in the sequencing data of a study of blood T cell repertoires in COVID-19. Study in general: T cells, B-cell-depleted T cells, or PBMCs supplied cDNA or gDNA.

Germline values: CDR1 LGHDT, CDR2 YNNKEL (reference sequence). The junction had 13 bases not matched to a gene; V was cut back by 3 bases and J by 0 bases. The CDR3 runs 19 residues. Measured with immunoSEQ multiplex PCR; TCRdb has only the in-frame clones, and not every one. The sample has roughly 190,000 clones, 84% seen once; the top ten hold less than 20%. The sequencing input was peripheral blood. This sequence was found in a human donor in a cohort sampled during active COVID-19. The gene calls are TRBV3-1 (or the pseudogene TRBV3-2) and TRBJ1-1; 10 nucleotides agree with TRBD1. The CDR3 bases are TGTGCCAGCAGCCATGGAGACAGGGGGCGCCTAGGGGTGAACACTGAAGCTTTCTTT. Amino acid sequence: CASSHGDRGRLGVNTEAFF.